These T cell receptor beta chains were read from a single sample in a study of PD-1 blockade in classical Hodgkin lymphoma. Repertoires were generated with immunoSEQ multiplex PCR, while TCRdb's copy carries only in-frame clones and drops some. This sample has roughly 140,000 clones, with less than 80% found just once. The sequences come from peripheral blood mononuclear cells (PBMCs), collected before the second cycle of nivolumab. The receptor set was obtained from a human donor with classical Hodgkin lymphoma. CDR3s leave out the opening cysteine and the closing phenylalanine or tryptophan. The order of the fields is J gene, CDR3 length, V gene, D gene, CDR3 protein. D genes are given only for firm matches.

TRBJ2-1	9	TRBV6-5	TRBD1	ACQGASEQF
TRBJ1-2	13	TRBV5-8	NA	ASSLPRVFGYGYT
TRBJ2-3	14	TRBV7-2	TRBD2	ASSFPLAGGVDTQY
TRBJ2-3	14	TRBV19	NA	ASSIAGSPSTDTQY
TRBJ1-3	10	TRBV10-3	NA	AITGTGNTIY
TRBJ2-3	12	TRBV6-6	NA	ASSYSGNPDTQY
TRBJ2-7	12	TRBV27	NA	ASSLDRSSWEQY
TRBJ1-6	12	TRBV7-9	NA	ASSLNQGNSPLH
TRBJ2-1	14	TRBV7-3	TRBD2	ASSRASGGYYNEQF
TRBJ2-3	16	TRBV7-3	TRBD2	ASSSTGTSGAASDTQY
TRBJ2-2	13	TRBV5-1	NA	ASSLDAVVGGELF
TRBJ2-1	13	TRBV7-2	TRBD2	ASSQGLASYNEQF
TRBJ2-3	12	TRBV6-1	TRBD1	ASRAGGATYTQY
TRBJ2-1	9	TRBV28	TRBD2	ASSLGGKQF
TRBJ2-1	15	TRBV19	NA	ASHIGGLGPYDNEQF
TRBJ1-6	13	TRBV6-6	TRBD1	ASSYDRGEDLPLH
TRBJ1-5	11	TRBV10-3	TRBD1	AIRQGYNQPQH
TRBJ2-1	13	TRBV4-1	NA	ASSQEGARENEQF
TRBJ2-2	11	TRBV6-6	NA	ASSYGRTGELF
TRBJ1-1	12	TRBV6-1	TRBD1	ASRAPRGFTEAF
TRBJ1-4	14	TRBV19	NA	ASSIRPGGTNEKLF
TRBJ2-7	10	TRBV6-1	NA	ASSERGYEQY
TRBJ1-5	15	TRBV9	TRBD1	ASSEGTGAFSNQPQH
TRBJ1-4	13	TRBV6-6	NA	ASSSGTIFVGKLF
TRBJ1-6	11	TRBV6-5	NA	ASSPTVNSPLH
TRBJ1-2	10	TRBV5-4	NA	ASSYSQLGYT
TRBJ2-7	11	TRBV2	NA	ASKISNSGKQY